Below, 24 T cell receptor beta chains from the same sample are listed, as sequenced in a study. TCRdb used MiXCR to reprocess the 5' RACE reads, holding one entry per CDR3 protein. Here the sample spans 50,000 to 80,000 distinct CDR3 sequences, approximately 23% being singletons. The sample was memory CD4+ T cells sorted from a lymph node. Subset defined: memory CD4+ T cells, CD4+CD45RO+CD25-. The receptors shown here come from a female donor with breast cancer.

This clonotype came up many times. The CDR3 coding sequence is TGCAGCGCAACGGACAGTAACGAGCAGTACTTC. Protein sequence: CSATDSNEQYF. J is TRBJ2-7 and V is TRBV29-1, with D possibly being TRBD1 (6 bases). The germline V gene encodes CDR1 SQVTM and CDR2 ANQGSEA. Trimming removed 7 bases from V and 5 bases from J, with 12 bases in between. The CDR3 is 11 residues long.

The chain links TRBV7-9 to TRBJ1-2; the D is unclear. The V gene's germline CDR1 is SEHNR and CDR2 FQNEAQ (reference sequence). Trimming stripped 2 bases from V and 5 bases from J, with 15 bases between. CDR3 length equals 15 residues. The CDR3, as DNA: TGTGCCAGCAGCTTAACTCTGCGGGGAGAGTATGGCTACACCTTC. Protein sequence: CASSLTLRGEYGYTF. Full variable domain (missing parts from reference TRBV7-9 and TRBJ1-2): DTGVSQNPRHKITKRGQNVTFRCDPISEHNRLYWYRQTLGQGPEFLTYFQNEAQLEKSRLLSDRFSAERPKGSFSTLEIQRTEQGDSAMYLCASSLTLRGEYGYTFGSGTRLTVV.

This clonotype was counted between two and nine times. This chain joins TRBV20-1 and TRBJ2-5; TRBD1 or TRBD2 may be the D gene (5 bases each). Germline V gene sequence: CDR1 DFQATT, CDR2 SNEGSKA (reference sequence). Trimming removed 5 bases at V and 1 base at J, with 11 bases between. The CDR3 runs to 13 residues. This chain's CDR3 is CSASGTLQETQYF. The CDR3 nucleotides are TGCAGTGCTTCCGGGACCCTCCAAGAGACCCAGTACTTC.

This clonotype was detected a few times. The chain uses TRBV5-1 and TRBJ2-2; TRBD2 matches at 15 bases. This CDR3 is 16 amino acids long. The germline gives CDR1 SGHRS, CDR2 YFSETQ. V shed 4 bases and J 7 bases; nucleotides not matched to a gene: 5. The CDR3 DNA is TGCGCCAGCAGCGAAGGACTAGCGGGAGGGTTCGGGGAGCTGTTTTTT. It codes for CASSEGLAGGFGELFF.

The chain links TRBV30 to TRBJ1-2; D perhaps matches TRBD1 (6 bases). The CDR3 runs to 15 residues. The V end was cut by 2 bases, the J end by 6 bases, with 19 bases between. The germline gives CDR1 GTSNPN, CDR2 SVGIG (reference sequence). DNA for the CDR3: TGTGCCTGGAGTCCACCGACAGGAAATTACGATGGCTACACCTTC. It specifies CAWSPPTGNYDGYTF. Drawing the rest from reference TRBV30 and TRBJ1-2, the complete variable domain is SQTIHQWPATLVQPVGSPLSLECTVEGTSNPNLYWYRQAAGRGLQLLFYSVGIGQISSEVPQNLSASRPQDRQFILSSKKLLLSDSGFYLCAWSPPTGNYDGYTFGSGTRLTVV.

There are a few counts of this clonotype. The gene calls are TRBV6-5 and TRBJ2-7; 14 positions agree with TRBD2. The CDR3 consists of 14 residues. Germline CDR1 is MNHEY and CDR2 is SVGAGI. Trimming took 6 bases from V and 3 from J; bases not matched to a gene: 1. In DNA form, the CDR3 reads TGTGCCAGCAGGGGGACTAGCGGGAGCTACGAGCAGTACTTC. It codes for CASRGTSGSYEQYF.

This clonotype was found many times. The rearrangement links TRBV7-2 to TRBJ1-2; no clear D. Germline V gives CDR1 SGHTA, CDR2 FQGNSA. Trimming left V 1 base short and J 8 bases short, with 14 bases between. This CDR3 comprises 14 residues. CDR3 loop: CASSLGQVQEGYTF. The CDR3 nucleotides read TGTGCCAGCAGCTTAGGGCAGGTCCAAGAGGGCTACACCTTC.

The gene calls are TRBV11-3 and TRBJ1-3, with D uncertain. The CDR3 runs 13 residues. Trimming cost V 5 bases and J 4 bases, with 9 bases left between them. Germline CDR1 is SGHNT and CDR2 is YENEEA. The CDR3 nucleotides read TGTGCCAGCAGCCCGGACTTAGGAAACACCATATATTTT. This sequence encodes CASSPDLGNTIYF.

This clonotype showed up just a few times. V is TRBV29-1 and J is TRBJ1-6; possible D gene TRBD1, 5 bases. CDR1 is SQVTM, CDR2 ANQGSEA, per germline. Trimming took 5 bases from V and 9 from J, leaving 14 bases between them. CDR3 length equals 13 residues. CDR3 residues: CSVLDQGGSPLHF. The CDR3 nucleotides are TGCAGCGTTTTAGATCAGGGTGGTTCACCCCTCCACTTT. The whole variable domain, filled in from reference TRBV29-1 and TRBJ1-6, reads SAVISQKPSRDICQRGTSLTIQCQVDSQVTMMFWYRQQPGQSLTLIATANQGSEATYESGFVIDKFPISRPNLTFSTLTVSNMSPEDSSIYLCSVLDQGGSPLHFGNGTRLTVT.

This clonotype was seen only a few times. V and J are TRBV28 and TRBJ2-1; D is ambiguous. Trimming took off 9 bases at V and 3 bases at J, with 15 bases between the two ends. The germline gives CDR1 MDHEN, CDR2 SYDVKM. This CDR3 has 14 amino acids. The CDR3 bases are TGTGCCAGTCGACACGGGCCTCACTACAATGAGCAGTTCTTC. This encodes CASRHGPHYNEQFF.

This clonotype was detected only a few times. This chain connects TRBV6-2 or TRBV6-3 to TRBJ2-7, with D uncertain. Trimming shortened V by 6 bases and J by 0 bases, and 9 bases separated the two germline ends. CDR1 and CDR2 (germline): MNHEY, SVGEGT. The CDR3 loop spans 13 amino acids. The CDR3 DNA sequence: TGTGCCAGCAGCGTCAGTAGCTCCTACGAGCAGTACTTC. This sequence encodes CASSVSSSYEQYF.

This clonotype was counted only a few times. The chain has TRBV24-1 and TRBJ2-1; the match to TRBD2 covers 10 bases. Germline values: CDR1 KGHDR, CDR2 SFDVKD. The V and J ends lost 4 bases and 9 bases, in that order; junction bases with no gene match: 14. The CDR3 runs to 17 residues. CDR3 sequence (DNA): TGTGCCACCAGTGACCCCACAACCCCTAGCGGGAGCGGTGAGCAGTTCTTC. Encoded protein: CATSDPTTPSGSGEQFF.

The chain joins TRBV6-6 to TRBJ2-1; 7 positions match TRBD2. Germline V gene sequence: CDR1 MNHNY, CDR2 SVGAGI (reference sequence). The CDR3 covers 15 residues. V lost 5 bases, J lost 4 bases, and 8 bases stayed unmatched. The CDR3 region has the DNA TGTGCCAGCAGTCTGGGGATTAGCGGGTACAATGAGCAGTTCTTC. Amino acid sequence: CASSLGISGYNEQFF.

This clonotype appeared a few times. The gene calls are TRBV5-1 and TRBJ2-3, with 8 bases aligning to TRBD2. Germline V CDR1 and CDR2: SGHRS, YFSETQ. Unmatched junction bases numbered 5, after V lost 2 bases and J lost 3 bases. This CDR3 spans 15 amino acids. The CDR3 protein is CASSFGTRETDTQYF. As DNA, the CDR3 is TGCGCCAGCAGCTTCGGGACTAGGGAAACAGATACGCAGTATTTT.

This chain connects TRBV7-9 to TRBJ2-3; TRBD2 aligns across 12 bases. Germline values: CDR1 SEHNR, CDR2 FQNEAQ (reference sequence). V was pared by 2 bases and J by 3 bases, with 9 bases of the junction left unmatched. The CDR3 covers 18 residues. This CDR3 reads CASSLKTGLAGLTDTQYF. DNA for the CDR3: TGTGCCAGCAGCTTAAAGACAGGACTAGCGGGGCTGACAGATACGCAGTATTTT. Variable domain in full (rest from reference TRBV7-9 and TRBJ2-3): DTGVSQNPRHKITKRGQNVTFRCDPISEHNRLYWYRQTLGQGPEFLTYFQNEAQLEKSRLLSDRFSAERPKGSFSTLEIQRTEQGDSAMYLCASSLKTGLAGLTDTQYFGPGTRLTVL.

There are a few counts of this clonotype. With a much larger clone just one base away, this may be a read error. CDR3 sequence: CACSEGRYEQYF. For the CDR3, the DNA is TGTGCCTGCAGTGAGGGACGCTACGAGCAGTACTTC. The chain employs TRBV28 and TRBJ2-7; D tentatively reads TRBD1 or TRBD2 (5 bases each). The CDR3 is made up of 12 amino acids. The germline CDR1 and CDR2 sequences are MDHEN and SYDVKM. Full variable domain (missing parts from reference TRBV28 and TRBJ2-7): DVKVTQSSRYLVKRTGEKVFLECVQDMDHENMFWYRQDPGLGLRLIYFSYDVKMKEKGDIPEGYSVSREKKERFSLILESASTNQTSMYLCACSEGRYEQYFGPGTRLTVT.

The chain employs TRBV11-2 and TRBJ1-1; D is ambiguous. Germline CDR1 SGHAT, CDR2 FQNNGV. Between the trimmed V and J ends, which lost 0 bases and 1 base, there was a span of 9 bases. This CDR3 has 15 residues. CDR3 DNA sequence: TGTGCCAGCAGCTTAGATGGACTCAGGAACACTGAAGCTTTCTTT. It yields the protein CASSLDGLRNTEAFF.

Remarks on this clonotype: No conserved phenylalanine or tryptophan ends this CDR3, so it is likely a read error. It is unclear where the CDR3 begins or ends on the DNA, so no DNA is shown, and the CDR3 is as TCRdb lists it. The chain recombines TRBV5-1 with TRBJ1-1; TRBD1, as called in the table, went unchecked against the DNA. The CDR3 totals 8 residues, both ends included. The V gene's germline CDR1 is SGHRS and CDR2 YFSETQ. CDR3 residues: CASSLLGQ.

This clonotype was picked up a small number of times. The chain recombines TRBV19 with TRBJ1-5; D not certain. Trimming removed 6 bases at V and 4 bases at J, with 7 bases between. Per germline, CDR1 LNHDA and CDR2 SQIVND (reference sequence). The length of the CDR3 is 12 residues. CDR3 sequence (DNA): TGTGCCAGTAGGGTAGGGAATCAGCCCCAGCATTTT. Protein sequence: CASRVGNQPQHF.

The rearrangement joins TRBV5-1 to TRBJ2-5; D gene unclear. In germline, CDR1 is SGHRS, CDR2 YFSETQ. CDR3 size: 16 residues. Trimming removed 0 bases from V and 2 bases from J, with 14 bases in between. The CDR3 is CASSLALNSLQETQYF. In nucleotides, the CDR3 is TGCGCCAGCAGCTTGGCCCTGAACAGCCTACAAGAGACCCAGTACTTC.

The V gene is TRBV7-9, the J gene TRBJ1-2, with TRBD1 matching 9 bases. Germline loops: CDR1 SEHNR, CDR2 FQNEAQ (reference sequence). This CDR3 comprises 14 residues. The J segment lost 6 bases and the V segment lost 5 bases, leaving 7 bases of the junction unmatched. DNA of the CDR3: TGTGCCAGCAGCCTACAGGGGGCGCAGAATGGCTACACCTTC. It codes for CASSLQGAQNGYTF.

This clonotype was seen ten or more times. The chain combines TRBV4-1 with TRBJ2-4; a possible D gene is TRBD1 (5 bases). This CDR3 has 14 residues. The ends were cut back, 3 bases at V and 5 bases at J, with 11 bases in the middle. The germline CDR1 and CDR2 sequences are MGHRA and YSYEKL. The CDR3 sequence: CASSHQGIQNIQYF. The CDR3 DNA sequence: TGCGCCAGCAGCCACCAGGGTATCCAAAACATTCAGTACTTC.

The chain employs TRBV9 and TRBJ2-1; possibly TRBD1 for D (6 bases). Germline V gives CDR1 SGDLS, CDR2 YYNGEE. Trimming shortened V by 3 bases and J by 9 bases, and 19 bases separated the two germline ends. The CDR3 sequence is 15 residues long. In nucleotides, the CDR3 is TGTGCCAGCAGCGCACAGGGAATCCCCTCCGCTGAGCAGTTCTTC. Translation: CASSAQGIPSAEQFF.

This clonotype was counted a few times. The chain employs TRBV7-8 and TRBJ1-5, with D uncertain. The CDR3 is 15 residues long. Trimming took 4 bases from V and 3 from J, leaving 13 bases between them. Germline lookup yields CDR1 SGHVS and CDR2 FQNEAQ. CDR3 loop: CASSSSWTSNQPQHF. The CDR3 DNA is TGTGCCAGCAGCTCTTCCTGGACTTCCAATCAGCCCCAGCATTTT.